This T cell receptor (beta chain) stems from a study of blood T cell repertoires in COVID-19. Study-wide context: PBMCs, B-cell-depleted T cells, or T cells were the source of the cDNA or gDNA that made up the material.

Produced via immunoSEQ multiplex PCR; TCRdb's table is partial and in-frame only. Among around 30,000 clones, around 83% were seen once, and the ten largest hold 7.3%. Germline V gene sequence: CDR1 DFQATT, CDR2 SNEGSKA (reference sequence). This CDR3 region has 11 residues. Trimming shortened V by 6 bases and J by 3 bases, and 9 bases separated the two germline ends. A few counts support this clone. This receptor was taken from a human donor in a cohort sampled during active COVID-19. Input material: peripheral blood. The chain couples TRBV20-1 to TRBJ2-7; D uncertain. This CDR3 reads CSAPGDYEQYF. The CDR3 nucleotides are TGCAGTGCCCCGGGTGACTACGAGCAGTACTTC.